The rows below give T cell receptor beta chains drawn from one sample of a study of T cells after yellow fever vaccination. TCRdb analysed the 5' RACE reads with MiXCR anew, one entry per CDR3 protein. The sample consists of hundreds of thousands of distinct CDR3 sequences, 8% to 9.5% of them appearing once. The sample here was PBMCs, taken about 49 days after the first yellow fever vaccination. The receptors shown here come from a man younger than 30 who received the YFV17D yellow fever vaccine. Each CDR3 is given without its conserved first and last residue. The order of the fields is J gene, V gene, CDR3 protein.

J gene: TRBJ2-5; V gene: TRBV7-2; CDR3 protein: ASSLGRWQETQY
J gene: TRBJ1-1; V gene: TRBV29-1; CDR3 protein: SVEGQENTEAF
J gene: TRBJ2-6; V gene: TRBV20-1; CDR3 protein: SARDDPLEANVLT
J gene: TRBJ2-3; V gene: TRBV12-3/TRBV12-4; CDR3 protein: ASCLGVFRGTLADTQY
J gene: TRBJ2-1; V gene: TRBV25-1; CDR3 protein: ASSDFQDHIYNEQF
J gene: TRBJ2-4; V gene: TRBV29-1; CDR3 protein: SVGGTSGGVAKNIQY
J gene: TRBJ2-5; V gene: TRBV29-1; CDR3 protein: SVVRGGQETQY
J gene: TRBJ2-3; V gene: TRBV25-1; CDR3 protein: ASSPFDGGRTDTQY
J gene: TRBJ2-3; V gene: TRBV2; CDR3 protein: ASRKTSGGHINTDTQY
J gene: TRBJ1-1; V gene: TRBV6-5; CDR3 protein: ASSYPWDAPTDTEAF
J gene: TRBJ1-3; V gene: TRBV20-1; CDR3 protein: SARVRGNTIY
J gene: TRBJ1-5; V gene: TRBV19; CDR3 protein: ASSMNSAGEQPQH
J gene: TRBJ2-5; V gene: TRBV29-1; CDR3 protein: SVDPGGLQETQY
J gene: TRBJ2-5; V gene: TRBV7-2; CDR3 protein: ASSPDDWQGETQY
J gene: TRBJ2-2; V gene: TRBV4-3; CDR3 protein: ASSQQGAREELF
J gene: TRBJ1-1; V gene: TRBV12-3/TRBV12-4; CDR3 protein: ASSHRPRGRETEAF
J gene: TRBJ2-3; V gene: TRBV2; CDR3 protein: ASSEGTGSTDTQY
J gene: TRBJ2-2; V gene: TRBV5-8; CDR3 protein: ASRLPGGGNTGELF
J gene: TRBJ1-5; V gene: TRBV7-2; CDR3 protein: ASSSEYSNQPQH
J gene: TRBJ2-1; V gene: TRBV5-5; CDR3 protein: ASSSWRGIGNEQF
J gene: TRBJ1-1; V gene: TRBV18; CDR3 protein: ASSPVEGGETEAF
J gene: TRBJ2-5; V gene: TRBV25-1; CDR3 protein: ASSEYKGQGVRAQTQY
J gene: TRBJ2-7; V gene: TRBV5-5; CDR3 protein: ASSLPGSSSYEQY
J gene: TRBJ1-1; V gene: TRBV20-1; CDR3 protein: SAREAVHTEAF
J gene: TRBJ2-5; V gene: TRBV5-1; CDR3 protein: ASSPAGHRETQY
J gene: TRBJ1-1; V gene: TRBV4-1; CDR3 protein: ASSQVIVGKFTEAF
J gene: TRBJ1-6; V gene: TRBV19; CDR3 protein: ASRSSGGRVNSPLH
J gene: TRBJ1-2; V gene: TRBV4-1; CDR3 protein: ASSQGHYGYT
J gene: TRBJ1-5; V gene: TRBV19; CDR3 protein: ASSSLGVGQPQH
J gene: TRBJ2-1; V gene: TRBV4-1; CDR3 protein: ASSQDRGDYNEQF
J gene: TRBJ2-7; V gene: TRBV4-1; CDR3 protein: ASSQDLAGTYEQY
J gene: TRBJ2-1; V gene: TRBV20-1; CDR3 protein: SARPQTGYNEQF
J gene: TRBJ1-1; V gene: TRBV7-2; CDR3 protein: ASSLSTGGSSEAF
J gene: TRBJ1-2; V gene: TRBV7-2; CDR3 protein: ASSLISRVHT
J gene: TRBJ1-1; V gene: TRBV20-1; CDR3 protein: SANPRWNTEAF